The 11 T cell receptor beta chains listed next were all sequenced from one sample in a study of T cell responses to AZD1222 COVID-19 vaccine. Method: immunoSEQ multiplex PCR; TCRdb's copy keeps in-frame clones and lacks some. The sample lists more than 95,000 clones; 70% to 90% were seen once. Sequenced here: peripheral blood, sampled on day 0 of AZD1222 vaccination. The receptors come from an adult in good health.

This chain joins TRBV7-2 and TRBJ2-2; D not certain. The CDR3 is made up of 17 amino acids. Germline V gene sequence: CDR1 SGHTA, CDR2 FQGNSA. Trimming stripped 1 base from V and 4 bases from J, with 16 bases between. CDR3 in amino acids: CASSLEQQRMFTGELFF. CDR3 DNA: TGTGCCAGCAGCTTAGAACAACAGCGAATGTTCACCGGGGAGCTGTTTTTT. Looking up the rest from reference TRBV7-2 and TRBJ2-2 gives the full variable domain: GAGVSQSPSNKVTEKGKDVELRCDPISGHTALYWYRQSLGQGLEFLIYFQGNSAPDKSGLPSDRFSAERTGGSVSTLTIQRTQQEDSAVYLCASSLEQQRMFTGELFFGEGSRLTVL.

J is TRBJ1-2 and V is TRBV28; TRBD1 matches at 10 bases. Germline values: CDR1 MDHEN, CDR2 SYDVKM. CDR3 size: 14 residues. V gave up 6 bases and J gave up 2 bases; unmatched junction bases: 3. The CDR3 DNA is TGTGCCAGCAGCGGGACAGGGGCGAACTATGGCTACACCTTC. This gives the protein CASSGTGANYGYTF.

CDR3 protein: CASSQNRDSRSSGNTIYF. The CDR3 coding sequence is TGTGCCAGCAGCCAAAACCGGGACAGCAGAAGCTCTGGAAACACCATATATTTT. This sequence joins TRBV3-1 (or the pseudogene TRBV3-2) and TRBJ1-3, with 7 positions matching TRBD1. Per germline, CDR1 LGHDT and CDR2 YNNKEL (reference sequence). J lost 0 bases, V lost 2 bases, and 10 bases had no gene match. CDR3 length: 18 residues.

The V call is TRBV4-3, the J call TRBJ2-2; 7 nucleotides agree with TRBD1. CDR3 size: 15 residues. The trim removed 6 bases at V and 3 bases at J, leaving 7 bases unmatched. Germline-derived CDR1 and CDR2 are LGHNA and YSLEER. This CDR3 reads CASRHSDRDTGELFF. As DNA, the CDR3 is TGCGCCAGCAGACATTCCGACAGGGACACCGGGGAGCTGTTTTTT.

This chain links TRBV28 with TRBJ2-7, with 11 bases fitting TRBD1. The CDR3 covers 16 residues. V shed 2 bases and J 7 bases; nucleotides not matched to a gene: 10. The germline V gene has CDR1 MDHEN and CDR2 SYDVKM. The CDR3 reads CASSLERRDRGSEQYF. The CDR3 coding sequence is TGTGCCAGCAGTTTAGAGCGCCGGGACAGGGGGAGTGAGCAGTACTTC.

V is TRBV27 and J is TRBJ2-2; TRBD1 aligns across 9 bases. This CDR3 region has 15 residues. The germline V gene has CDR1 MNHEY and CDR2 SMNVEV (reference sequence). The junction had 8 bases not matched to a gene; V was cut back by 7 bases and J by 5 bases. The CDR3 bases are TGTGCCAGCAAAGGACAGGGGAGAGCGACCGGGGAGCTGTTTTTT. It yields the protein CASKGQGRATGELFF.

The CDR3 nucleotides are TGTGCCACCAGTCCTGGGACAGGGGGCACCTACGAGCAGTACTTC. This codes for CATSPGTGGTYEQYF. The rearrangement joins TRBV24-1 to TRBJ2-7; the match to TRBD1 covers 12 bases. The V gene end was trimmed by 6 bases and the J gene end by 2 bases; junction bases not matched to a gene: 4. Looked up from germline, CDR1 is KGHDR and CDR2 is SFDVKD. The CDR3 is 15 amino acids.

This chain links TRBV6-5 with TRBJ2-7; tentatively, D is TRBD1 or TRBD2 (5 bases each). Germline CDR1 is MNHEY and CDR2 is SVGAGI. The CDR3 covers 14 residues. Trimming took 8 bases from V and 0 from J, leaving 14 bases between them. The DNA for the CDR3 is TGTGCCAGCTCTATCGGGACGCACTCCTACGAGCAGTACTTC. Protein product: CASSIGTHSYEQYF.

The chain carries TRBV19 and TRBJ1-4; D not certain. The germline V and J ends were trimmed by 3 bases and 11 bases, with 16 bases remaining between them. The CDR3 spans 14 residues. In germline, CDR1 is LNHDA, CDR2 SQIVND (reference sequence). The CDR3 here is CASSMGLRWEKLFF. The CDR3 nucleotides are TGTGCCAGTAGTATGGGGTTGCGGTGGGAGAAACTGTTTTTT.

This chain joins TRBV18 and TRBJ2-2; 11 bases line up with TRBD2. CDR1 is KGHSH, CDR2 LQKENI, per germline. The CDR3 is 16 amino acids. Trimming at V came to 4 bases and at J to 7 bases, leaving 8 bases not matched to a gene. CDR3 sequence reads: CASSRSGRAMDGELFF. The CDR3, as DNA: TGTGCCAGCTCACGTAGCGGGAGGGCCATGGACGGGGAGCTGTTTTTT. Variable domain in full (rest from reference TRBV18 and TRBJ2-2): NAGVMQNPRHLVRRRGQEARLRCSPMKGHSHVYWYRQLPEEGLKFMVYLQKENIIDESGMPKERFSAEFPKEGPSILRIQQVVRGDSAAYFCASSRSGRAMDGELFFGEGSRLTVL.

This clone has a handful of counts. The V call is TRBV3-1 (or the pseudogene TRBV3-2), the J call TRBJ2-3; possibly TRBD1 for D (6 bases). V lost 0 bases, J lost 3 bases, and 13 bases lay in between. The germline V gene has CDR1 LGHDT and CDR2 YNNKEL (reference sequence). This CDR3 contains 16 residues. The CDR3 DNA reads as TGTGCCAGCAGCCAAGATCCAGGGGAGATAACAGATACGCAGTATTTT. Protein sequence: CASSQDPGEITDTQYF.